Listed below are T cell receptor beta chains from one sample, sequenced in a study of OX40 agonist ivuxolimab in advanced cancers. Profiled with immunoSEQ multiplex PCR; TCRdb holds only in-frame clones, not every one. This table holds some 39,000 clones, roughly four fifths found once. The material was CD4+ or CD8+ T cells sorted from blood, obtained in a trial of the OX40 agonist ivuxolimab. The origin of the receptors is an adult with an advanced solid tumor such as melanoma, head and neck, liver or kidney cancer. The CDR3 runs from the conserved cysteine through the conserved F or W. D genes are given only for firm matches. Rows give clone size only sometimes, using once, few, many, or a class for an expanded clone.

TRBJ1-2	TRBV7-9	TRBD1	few	CASSTGQGGNYGYTF	TGTGCCAGCAGCACGGGACAGGGGGGCAACTATGGCTACACCTTC
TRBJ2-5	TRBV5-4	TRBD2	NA	CASSPTSALQETQYF	TGTGCCAGCAGCCCTACTAGCGCACTCCAAGAGACCCAGTACTTC
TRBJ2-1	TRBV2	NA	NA	CASSDSGAPSPLEQFF	TGTGCCAGCAGTGATTCAGGGGCCCCTTCCCCCCTTGAGCAGTTCTTC
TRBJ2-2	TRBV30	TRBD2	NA	CAWSPGLATGELFF	TGTGCCTGGAGTCCGGGACTAGCCACCGGGGAGCTGTTTTTT
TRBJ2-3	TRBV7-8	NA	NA	CASSSDSVIADTQYF	TGTGCCAGCAGCTCGGACAGCGTCATTGCAGATACGCAGTATTTT
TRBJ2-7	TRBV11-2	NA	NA	CASSLGIGQREQYF	TGTGCCAGCAGCTTAGGGATAGGGCAGCGCGAGCAGTACTTC
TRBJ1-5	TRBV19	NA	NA	CASSIFAEGNQPQHF	TGTGCCAGTAGTATATTTGCAGAAGGCAATCAGCCCCAGCATTTT
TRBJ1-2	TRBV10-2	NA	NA	CASKWNYGYTF	TGCGCCAGCAAGTGGAACTATGGCTACACCTTC
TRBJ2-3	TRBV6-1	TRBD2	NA	CASSVERERTDTQYF	TGTGCCAGCAGTGTTGAGCGGGAGCGCACAGATACGCAGTATTTT
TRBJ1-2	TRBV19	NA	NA	CASSSTLGLRYGYTF	NA
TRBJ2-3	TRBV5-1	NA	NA	CASSLAVLDTQYF	TGCGCCAGCAGCTTGGCCGTTTTGGATACGCAGTATTTT
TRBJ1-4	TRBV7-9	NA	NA	CASSFAGSEKLFF	TGTGCCAGCAGCTTCGCCGGGAGTGAAAAACTGTTTTTT
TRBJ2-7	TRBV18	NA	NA	CASSPLSGGPRYEQYF	TGTGCCAGCTCACCATTGAGTGGCGGTCCACGTTACGAGCAGTACTTC
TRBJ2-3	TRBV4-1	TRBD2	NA	CASSQAQREGIDTQYF	TGCGCCAGCAGCCAAGCGCAGCGGGAGGGCATAGATACGCAGTATTTT
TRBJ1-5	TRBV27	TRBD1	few	CASSFGQGAGQPQHF	TGTGCCAGCAGTTTCGGGCAGGGGGCAGGCCAGCCCCAGCATTTT
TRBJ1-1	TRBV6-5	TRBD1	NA	CASSYRQGVNTEAFF	TGTGCCAGCAGTTACCGACAGGGGGTGAACACTGAAGCTTTCTTT
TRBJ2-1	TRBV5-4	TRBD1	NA	CASSSRQGNEQFF	TGTGCCAGCAGCTCCCGACAGGGCAATGAGCAGTTCTTC
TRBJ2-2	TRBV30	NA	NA	CAWSVMGTGELFF	TGTGCCTGGAGTGTAATGGGCACCGGGGAGCTGTTTTTT
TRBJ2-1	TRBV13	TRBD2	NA	CASSPGLSSYNEQFF	TGTGCCAGCAGCCCGGGACTAAGCTCCTACAATGAGCAGTTCTTC
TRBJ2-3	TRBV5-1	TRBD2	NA	CASSLAGSGRAEWTQYF	TGCGCCAGCAGCTTGGCCGGGAGCGGGAGGGCCGAATGGACGCAGTATTTT
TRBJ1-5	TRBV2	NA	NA	CASTPGDQPQHF	TGTGCCAGCACTCCGGGGGATCAGCCCCAGCATTTT
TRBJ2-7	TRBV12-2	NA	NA	CASRPDNTGSTYEQYF	TGTGCAAGTCGCCCAGACAATACAGGGTCCACCTACGAGCAGTACTTC
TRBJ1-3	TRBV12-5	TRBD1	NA	CASGLRTGPYTIYF	TGTGCTAGTGGTCTCAGGACAGGGCCATACACCATATATTTT
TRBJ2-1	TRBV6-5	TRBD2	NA	CATTGLAGGEQFF	TGTGCCACCACGGGACTAGCGGGAGGGGAGCAGTTCTTC
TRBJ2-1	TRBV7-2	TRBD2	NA	CASSLSGLAGTYEQFF	TGTGCCAGCAGCTTATCAGGACTAGCGGGTACTTATGAGCAGTTCTTC
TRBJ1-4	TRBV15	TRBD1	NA	CATSRPSGGAEKLFF	TGTGCCACCAGCAGGCCGTCAGGGGGGGCTGAAAAACTGTTTTTT
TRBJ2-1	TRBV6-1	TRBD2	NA	CASSGLAGGRNEQFF	TGTGCCAGCAGCGGACTAGCGGGAGGGCGGAATGAGCAGTTCTTC
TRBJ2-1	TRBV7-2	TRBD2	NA	CASSSTSGVLREQFF	TGTGCCAGCAGCTCCACTAGCGGGGTCTTGAGGGAGCAGTTCTTC
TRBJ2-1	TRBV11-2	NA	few	CASSLVATPYNEQFF	TGTGCCAGCAGCTTAGTAGCGACGCCCTACAATGAGCAGTTCTTC
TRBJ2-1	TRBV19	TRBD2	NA	CASSIGPSGSNEQFF	TGTGCCAGTAGTATAGGTCCTAGCGGGAGCAATGAGCAGTTCTTC
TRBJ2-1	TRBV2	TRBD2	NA	CAGAGTSGTNEQFF	TGTGCCGGAGCAGGGACTAGCGGGACAAATGAGCAGTTCTTC
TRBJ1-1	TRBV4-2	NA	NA	CASSLTTTGNTEAFF	TGTGCCAGCAGCCTAACCACGACAGGGAACACTGAAGCTTTCTTT
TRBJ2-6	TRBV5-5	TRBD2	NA	CASSPAGAGANVLTF	TGTGCCAGCAGCCCCGCGGGGGCTGGGGCCAACGTCCTGACTTTC
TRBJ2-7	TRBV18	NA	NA	CASSPPGGHEQYF	TGTGCCAGCTCACCACCCGGCGGCCACGAGCAGTACTTC
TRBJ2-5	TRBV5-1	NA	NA	CASSLLADRYQETQYF	TGCGCCAGCAGCCTTCTTGCAGACCGTTACCAAGAGACCCAGTACTTC
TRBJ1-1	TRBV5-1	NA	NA	CASSSLPDTEAFF	TGCGCCAGCAGCTCCCTGCCCGACACTGAAGCTTTCTTT
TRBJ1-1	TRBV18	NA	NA	CASQGGGTEAFF	TGTGCCAGCCAGGGAGGAGGGACTGAAGCTTTCTTT
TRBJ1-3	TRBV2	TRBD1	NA	CASRDRGSGNTIYF	TGTGCCAGCAGGGACAGGGGCTCTGGAAACACCATATATTTT
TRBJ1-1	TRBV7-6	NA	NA	CASSLFEAFF	TGTGCCAGCTCCCTATTTGAAGCTTTCTTT
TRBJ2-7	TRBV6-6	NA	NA	CASRTRGISYEQYF	TGTGCCAGCAGGACCCGGGGAATATCCTACGAGCAGTACTTC
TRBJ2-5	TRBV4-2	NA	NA	CASSQEGAGGETQYF	TGTGCCAGCAGCCAAGAAGGGGCTGGAGGAGAGACCCAGTACTTC
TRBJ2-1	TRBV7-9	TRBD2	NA	CASVPISGSYNEQFF	TGTGCCAGCGTACCGATTAGCGGGTCCTACAATGAGCAGTTCTTC